The 2 T cell receptor beta chains listed next were all sequenced from one sample in a study of post-analysis software for immune sequencing data. Study findings and constraints: TRBV5-6, TRBV5-1 and TRBV20-1 belonged to a set of about five TRBV segments that were more frequent in patients than controls.

Libraries were made from TCR beta cDNA, and they carried unique molecular identifiers. TCRdb reprocessed the PCR reads with MiXCR, giving one entry per CDR3 protein. The sample lists roughly 600,000 distinct CDR3 sequences, 44% occurring once. These receptors lack a known antigen. The sequenced sample consisted of blood. The receptors come from a girl between 5 and 17 years old with multiple sclerosis.

The chain carries TRBV11-3 and TRBJ2-1; D is unclear. CDR3 size: 13 residues. Germline loops: CDR1 SGHNT, CDR2 YENEEA. The V end was cut by 6 bases, the J end by 7 bases, with 13 bases between. The DNA for the CDR3 is TGTGCCAGCAGTTCATCCAAGGCAAATGAGCAGTTCTTC. It is translated as CASSSSKANEQFF.

This chain links TRBV6-5 with TRBJ1-1, with D possibly being TRBD1 (6 bases). CDR3 length equals 13 residues. Trimming left V 6 bases short and J 2 bases short, with 10 bases between. CDR1 and CDR2 (germline): MNHEY, SVGAGI. The CDR3 protein is CASRPGVNTEAFF. The CDR3 DNA is TGTGCCAGCAGGCCAGGGGTCAACACTGAAGCTTTCTTT.